This note documents a single T cell receptor beta chain sequence. Its antigen is unidentified. Only in-frame clones appear in the TCRdb table, and some are missing; sequencing was by immunoSEQ multiplex PCR. The repertoire holds 150,000 to 190,000 clones, with over 80% as singletons. CDR3 length: 12 amino acids. The V gene's germline CDR1 is SGHRS and CDR2 YFSETQ. The V end lost 4 bases, the J end lost 4 bases, and 9 bases lay between the germline ends. This record belongs to a study of radiation and T cells in renal cell carcinoma. About the research overall: Nephrectomy followed 15 Gy stereotactic body radiation by 4 weeks.

The time point here: blood 2 weeks post-SBRT. Stated treatment: 15 Gy SBRT to primary tumor, nephrectomy 4 weeks later. This renal cell carcinoma was of the clear cell type. Findings and caveats of the study: Top tumor clonotypes rose in blood 2 weeks post-radiation, then contracted.

The origin of this receptor is a woman in her forties or fifties with renal cell carcinoma. The rearrangement uses TRBV5-1 and TRBJ2-7; tentatively, D is TRBD1 (6 bases). Sample: blood, taken from a patient whose treatment included radiotherapy and nephrectomy. DNA for the CDR3: TGCGCCAGCAGCCGGGACAAGTACGAGCAGTACTTC. Its protein product is CASSRDKYEQYF.